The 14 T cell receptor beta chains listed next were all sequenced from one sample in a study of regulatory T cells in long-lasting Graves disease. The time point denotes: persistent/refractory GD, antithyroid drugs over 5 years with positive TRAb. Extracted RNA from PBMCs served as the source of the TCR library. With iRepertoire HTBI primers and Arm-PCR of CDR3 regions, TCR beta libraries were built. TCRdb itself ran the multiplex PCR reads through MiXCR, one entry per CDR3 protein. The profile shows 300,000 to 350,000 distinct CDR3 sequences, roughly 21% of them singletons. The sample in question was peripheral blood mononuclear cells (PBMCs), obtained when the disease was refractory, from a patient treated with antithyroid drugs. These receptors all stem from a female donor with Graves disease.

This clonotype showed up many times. The CDR3 DNA sequence: TGTGCCAGCAGTTATTCAAAAACACCCCCCAACACTGAAGCTTTCTTT. This gives the protein CASSYSKTPPNTEAFF. The rearrangement links TRBV6-5 to TRBJ1-1; D call uncertain. The CDR3 extends over 16 amino acids. Trimming removed 3 bases at V and 2 bases at J, with 16 bases between. Germline-derived CDR1 and CDR2 are MNHEY and SVGAGI.

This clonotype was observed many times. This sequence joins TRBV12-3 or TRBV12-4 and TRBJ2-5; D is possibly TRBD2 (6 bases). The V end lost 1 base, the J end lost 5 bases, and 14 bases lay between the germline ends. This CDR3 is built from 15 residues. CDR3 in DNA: TGTGCCAGCAGTTTAGGGACTAACAGTGGCGAGACCCAGTACTTC. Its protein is CASSLGTNSGETQYF.

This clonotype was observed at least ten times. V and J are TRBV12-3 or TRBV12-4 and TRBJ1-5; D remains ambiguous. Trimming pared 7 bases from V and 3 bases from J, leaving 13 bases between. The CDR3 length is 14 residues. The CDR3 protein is CASTREADNQPQHF. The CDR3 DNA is TGTGCCAGCACCCGTGAGGCAGACAATCAGCCCCAGCATTTT.

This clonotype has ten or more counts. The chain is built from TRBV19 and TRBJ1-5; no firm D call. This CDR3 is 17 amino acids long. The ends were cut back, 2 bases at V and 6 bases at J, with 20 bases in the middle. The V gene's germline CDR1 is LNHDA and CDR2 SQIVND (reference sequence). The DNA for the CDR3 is TGTGCCAGTAGTATACCCTACCTACTAAGGGTGGCTCAGCCCCAGCATTTT. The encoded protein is CASSIPYLLRVAQPQHF.

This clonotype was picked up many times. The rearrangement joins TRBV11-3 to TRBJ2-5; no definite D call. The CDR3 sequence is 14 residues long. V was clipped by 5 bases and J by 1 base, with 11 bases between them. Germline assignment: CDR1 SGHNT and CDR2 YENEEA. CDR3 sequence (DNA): TGTGCCAGCAGCCGTCCCGTCGGCCAAGAGACCCAGTACTTC. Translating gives CASSRPVGQETQYF.

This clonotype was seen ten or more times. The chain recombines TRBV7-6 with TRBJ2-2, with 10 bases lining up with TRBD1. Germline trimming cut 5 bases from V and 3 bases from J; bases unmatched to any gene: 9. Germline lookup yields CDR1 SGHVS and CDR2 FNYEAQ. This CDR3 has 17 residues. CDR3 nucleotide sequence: TGTGCCAGCAGCCTGGCCCGAGGACAGGGGGACACCGGGGAGCTGTTTTTT. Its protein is CASSLARGQGDTGELFF.

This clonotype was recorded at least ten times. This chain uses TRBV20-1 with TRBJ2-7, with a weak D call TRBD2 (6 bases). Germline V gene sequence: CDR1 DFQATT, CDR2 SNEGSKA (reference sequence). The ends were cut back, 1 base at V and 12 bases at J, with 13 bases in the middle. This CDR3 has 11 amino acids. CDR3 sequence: CSARARGGLYF. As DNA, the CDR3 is TGCAGTGCTAGAGCTCGGGGAGGACTGTACTTC.

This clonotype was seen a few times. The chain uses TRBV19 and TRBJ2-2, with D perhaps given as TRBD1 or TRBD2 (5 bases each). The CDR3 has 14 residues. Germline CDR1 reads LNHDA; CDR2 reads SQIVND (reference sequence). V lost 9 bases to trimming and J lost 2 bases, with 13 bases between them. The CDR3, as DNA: TGTGCCAGCAGAACCGGGGCCAACACCGGGGAGCTGTTTTTT. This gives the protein CASRTGANTGELFF.

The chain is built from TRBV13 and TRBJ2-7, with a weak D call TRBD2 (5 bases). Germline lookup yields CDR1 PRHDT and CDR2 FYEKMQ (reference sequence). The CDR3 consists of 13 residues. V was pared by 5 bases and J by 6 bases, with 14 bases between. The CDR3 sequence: CASSPPRRGEQYF. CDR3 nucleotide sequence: TGTGCCAGCAGCCCACCACGACGGGGCGAGCAGTACTTC.

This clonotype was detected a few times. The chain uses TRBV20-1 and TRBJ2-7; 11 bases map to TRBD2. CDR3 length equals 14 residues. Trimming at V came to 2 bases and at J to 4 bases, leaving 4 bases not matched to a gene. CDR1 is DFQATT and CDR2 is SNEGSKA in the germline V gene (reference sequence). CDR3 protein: CSARSPSGGYEQYF. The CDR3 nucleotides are TGCAGTGCTAGATCTCCTAGCGGGGGGTACGAGCAGTACTTC.

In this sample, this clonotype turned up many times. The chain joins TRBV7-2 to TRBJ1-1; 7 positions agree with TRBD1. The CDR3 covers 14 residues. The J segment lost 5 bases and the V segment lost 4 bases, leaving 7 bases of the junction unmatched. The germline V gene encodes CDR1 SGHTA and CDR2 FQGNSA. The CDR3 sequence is CASSSQGVGTEAFF. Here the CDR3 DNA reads TGTGCCAGCAGCTCCCAGGGGGTAGGTACTGAAGCTTTCTTT.

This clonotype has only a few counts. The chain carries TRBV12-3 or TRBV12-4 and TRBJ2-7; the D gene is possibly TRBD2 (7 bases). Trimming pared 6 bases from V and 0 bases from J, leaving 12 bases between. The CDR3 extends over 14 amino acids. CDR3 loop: CASSFRGASYEQYF. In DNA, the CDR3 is TGTGCCAGCAGCTTTCGGGGGGCCTCCTACGAGCAGTACTTC.

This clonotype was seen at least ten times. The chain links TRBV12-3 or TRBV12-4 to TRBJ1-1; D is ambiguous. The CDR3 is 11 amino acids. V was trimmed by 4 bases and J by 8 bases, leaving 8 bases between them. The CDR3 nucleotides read TGTGCCAGCAGTTCGGGCTGGGAAGCTTTCTTT. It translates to CASSSGWEAFF.

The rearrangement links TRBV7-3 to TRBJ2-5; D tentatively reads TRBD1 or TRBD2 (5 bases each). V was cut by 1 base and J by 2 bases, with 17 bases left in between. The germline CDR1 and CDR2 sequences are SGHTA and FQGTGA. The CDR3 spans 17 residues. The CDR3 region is CASSLIGALGEQETQYF. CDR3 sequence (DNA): TGTGCCAGCAGCTTAATTGGGGCCCTTGGGGAGCAAGAGACCCAGTACTTC. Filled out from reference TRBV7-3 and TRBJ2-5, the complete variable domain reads GAGVSQTPSNKVTEKGKYVELRCDPISGHTALYWYRQSLGQGPEFLIYFQGTGAADDSGLPNDRFFAVRPEGSVSTLKIQRTERGDSAVYLCASSLIGALGEQETQYFGPGTRLLVL.